The clone carrying this T cell receptor beta chain has more than one count but fewer than ten. From germline, CDR1 is SEHNR and CDR2 FQNEAQ (reference sequence). The CDR3 is 17 residues long. The V gene lost 5 bases and the J gene lost 0 bases, with 17 bases spanning the gap. The data belong to a study of blood T cells in healthy people across ages. Primers used in a second PCR of roughly 6 to 11 cycles were a sample-barcoded 5' primer and a J-beta primer mix. MiXCR, run by TCRdb on the 5' RACE reads, gives a single entry per CDR3 protein. Here the sample spans approximately 960,000 distinct CDR3 sequences, roughly 28% being singletons. These data also formed part of another study, on T cells of mothers and their children.

V usage is TRBV7-9 and J usage is TRBJ1-5; the D gene is possibly TRBD1 (5 bases). The sequencing input was blood. The clonotype originates from a woman aged 40 to 50 in good health. CDR3 sequence reads: CASSARGGGNSNQPQHF. The CDR3 nucleotides read TGTGCCAGCAGCGCAAGGGGCGGGGGTAATAGCAATCAGCCCCAGCATTTT.